The 27 T cell receptor beta chains presented below share a single source sample, sequenced in a study of shared clonotypes between healthy human individuals. Clones were sequenced by immunoSEQ multiplex PCR, and TCRdb holds only the in-frame ones, with some missing. Of 400,000 to 600,000 clones detected, 75% to 80% appear once; the ten largest clones hold 12%. What was sequenced was PBMCs. These receptors came from a woman aged 40 to 50 in good health. Some clones in this sample may be carry-over from other donors' samples.

This clone was observed a few times. J is TRBJ1-1 and V is TRBV30; D is perhaps TRBD1 (5 bases). Germline V gene lookup returns CDR1 GTSNPN and CDR2 SVGIG (reference sequence). Trimming removed 0 bases from V and 8 bases from J, with 7 bases in between. The CDR3 is 11 amino acids. Here the CDR3 DNA reads TGTGCCTGGAGTGTCGGGGGGGAAGCTTTCTTT. Its translation: CAWSVGGEAFF.

The V gene is TRBV18, the J gene TRBJ1-5; no firm D call. Germline V gene lookup returns CDR1 KGHSH and CDR2 LQKENI. CDR3 size: 16 residues. V lost 3 bases, J lost 9 bases, and 21 bases lay in between. The CDR3 region has the DNA TGTGCCAGCTCACCGGGCCCGACTGGTGAGGTATGGCCCCAGCATTTT. It translates to CASSPGPTGEVWPQHF.

This chain connects TRBV30 to TRBJ2-3; D is unclear. Trimming shortened V by 7 bases and J by 1 base, and 3 bases separated the two germline ends. CDR3 length equals 10 residues. CDR1 and CDR2 from the germline V gene are GTSNPN and SVGIG (reference sequence). The CDR3 coding sequence is TGTGCCTCTCGCACAGATACGCAGTATTTT. It specifies CASRTDTQYF.

This clone rates as medium-sized (0.01 to 0.1%). The rearrangement links TRBV10-3 to TRBJ1-2; a weak D match, TRBD1 (6 bases). The CDR3 sequence is 13 residues long. Trimming took off 5 bases at V and 2 bases at J, with 9 bases between the two ends. From germline, CDR1 is ENHRY and CDR2 SYGVKD. The CDR3 DNA follows: TGTGCCATCAGTTCGGACAGAAACTATGGCTACACCTTC. Amino acid sequence: CAISSDRNYGYTF.

The table lists this clone with a few counts. Here the CDR3 reads CASTHSMTGELFF. Here the CDR3 DNA reads TGTGCCAGCACCCATAGTATGACCGGGGAGCTGTTTTTT. The rearrangement joins TRBV28 to TRBJ2-2; D is ambiguous. Germline V gene data show CDR1 as MDHEN and CDR2 as SYDVKM. This CDR3 comprises 13 residues. V was trimmed by 7 bases and J by 5 bases, leaving 11 bases between them.

The gene calls are TRBV10-3 and TRBJ2-3, with no clear D. The CDR3 is made up of 13 amino acids. From germline, CDR1 is ENHRY and CDR2 SYGVKD. V was clipped by 4 bases and J by 3 bases, with 8 bases between them. In DNA, the CDR3 is TGTGCCATCAGTGGGGTGGGAACAGATACGCAGTATTTT. Translating gives CAISGVGTDTQYF.

This clone was counted a single time. The chain links TRBV29-1 to TRBJ1-2; no clear D gene. CDR1 is SQVTM, CDR2 ANQGSEA, per germline. Trimming left V 8 bases short and J 5 bases short, with 24 bases between. The CDR3 sequence is 15 residues long. CDR3 DNA: TGCAGCTACTTGTTCCTTCCTGGGTTATATTATGGCTACACCTTC. Its translation: CSYLFLPGLYYGYTF.

V is TRBV5-6 and J is TRBJ2-3; D uncertain. V was pared by 7 bases and J by 1 base, with 16 bases between. The germline CDR1 and CDR2 sequences are SGHDT and YYEEEE. This CDR3 comprises 15 residues. The CDR3 is CASFRTKEGTDTQYF. CDR3 bases: TGTGCCAGCTTTCGGACCAAAGAGGGCACAGATACGCAGTATTTT. Full variable domain (missing parts from reference TRBV5-6 and TRBJ2-3): DAGVTQSPTHLIKTRGQQVTLRCSPKSGHDTVSWYQQALGQGPQFIFQYYEEEERQRGNFPDRFSGHQFPNYSSELNVNALLLGDSALYLCASFRTKEGTDTQYFGPGTRLTVL.

The gene calls are TRBV27 and TRBJ2-5; D is possibly TRBD1 (6 bases). The J call may be faulty, since TRBJ2-7 better matches the DNA end. Per germline, CDR1 MNHEY and CDR2 SMNVEV (reference sequence). The CDR3 spans 15 residues. The CDR3 here is CASNPGTPYSYEQYF. The CDR3 coding sequence is TGTGCCAGCAATCCCGGGACACCCTACTCCTACGAGCAGTACTTC.

CDR3 loop: CASSSRGWDEQFF. In DNA form, the CDR3 reads TGTGCCAGCAGCTCCAGGGGGTGGGATGAGCAGTTCTTC. V usage is TRBV5-4 and J usage is TRBJ2-1, with 7 bases lining up with TRBD1. Germline values: CDR1 SGHNT, CDR2 YYREEE (reference sequence). The junction had 5 bases not matched to a gene; V was cut back by 3 bases and J by 8 bases. This CDR3 is built from 13 residues.

This rearrangement joins TRBV19 to TRBJ2-1; unclear D gene. This CDR3 spans 11 amino acids. Germline values: CDR1 LNHDA, CDR2 SQIVND (reference sequence). V was clipped by 1 base and J by 9 bases, with 4 bases between them. Here the CDR3 DNA reads TGTGCCAGTAGTATAGCAAGTGAGCAGTTCTTC. Translating gives CASSIASEQFF.

The CDR3 is CAWSLTASSGNTIYF. Here the CDR3 DNA reads TGTGCCTGGAGTCTGACAGCCAGCTCTGGAAACACCATATATTTT. The rearrangement uses TRBV30 and TRBJ1-3; tentatively, D is TRBD1 (5 bases). Germline CDR1 reads GTSNPN; CDR2 reads SVGIG (reference sequence). V was trimmed by 2 bases and J by 0 bases, leaving 11 bases between them. This CDR3 comprises 15 residues.

This clone appeared once. This rearrangement joins TRBV28 to TRBJ2-5; no reliable D call. The DNA matches TRBJ2-7 better at its end, which makes the J call doubtful. Germline CDR1 is MDHEN and CDR2 is SYDVKM. The length of the CDR3 is 14 residues. As DNA, the CDR3 is TGTGCCAGCACCGAAGCGACGGTTACCTACGAGCAGTACTTC. Translation: CASTEATVTYEQYF.

This clone appeared once. The rearrangement links TRBV27 to TRBJ2-2; 10 bases are a match to TRBD1. The CDR3 covers 17 residues. CDR1 and CDR2 from the germline V gene are MNHEY and SMNVEV (reference sequence). Trimming took 5 bases from V and 4 from J; bases not matched to a gene: 10. CDR3 protein: CASSRSPGQGPTGELFF. Here the CDR3 DNA reads TGTGCCAGCAGTCGAAGCCCGGGACAGGGGCCCACCGGGGAGCTGTTTTTT.

The rearrangement uses TRBV28 and TRBJ2-5; D ambiguous. The germline V gene has CDR1 MDHEN and CDR2 SYDVKM. CDR3 length equals 16 residues. V was clipped by 5 bases and J by 2 bases, with 18 bases between them. CDR3 sequence (DNA): TGTGCCAGCAGTCCCCCCGGGCGGTCGATACAAGAGACCCAGTACTTC. It is translated as CASSPPGRSIQETQYF.

The V and J genes are TRBV9 and TRBJ2-5, with D tentatively TRBD2 (6 bases). V was trimmed by 4 bases and J by 1 base, leaving 14 bases between them. The CDR3 totals 15 residues. Germline CDR1 and CDR2: SGDLS and YYNGEE. CDR3 sequence: CASSLRGLFQETQYF. In DNA, the CDR3 is TGTGCCAGCAGCTTAAGGGGACTTTTCCAAGAGACCCAGTACTTC.

V gene TRBV4-3 combines with J gene TRBJ2-5; D not resolved. The assigned J gene may be wrong: the sequence end matches TRBJ2-7 better. CDR1 and CDR2 (germline): LGHNA, YSLEER. The CDR3 totals 14 residues. In nucleotides, the CDR3 is TGCGCCAGCAGCCCCCTTGCCAACTCCTACGAGCAGTACTTC. Its protein is CASSPLANSYEQYF.

This clone appeared a single time. V is TRBV5-1 and J is TRBJ1-2, with D unclear. The CDR3 is made up of 11 amino acids. V lost 2 bases to trimming and J lost 8 bases, with 7 bases between them. Germline V gives CDR1 SGHRS, CDR2 YFSETQ. CDR3 amino acids: CASSLNTGYTF. DNA for the CDR3: TGCGCCAGCAGCTTAAACACCGGCTACACCTTC.

For this clone: Being one base from a much bigger clone, this may be a read error. V is TRBV11-2 and J is TRBJ2-7; no firm D call. The CDR3 has 15 residues. CDR1 is SGHAT and CDR2 is FQNNGV in the germline V gene. The CDR3 DNA reads TGTGCCAACAGCCCCCTGGAAGGGCCCCGGGTCCAGCAGTACTTC. It specifies CANSPLEGPRVQQYF.

The genes are TRBV19 and TRBJ2-7, with 7 bases identical to TRBD1. This CDR3 has 14 amino acids. Germline CDR1 LNHDA, CDR2 SQIVND (reference sequence). Losses at the gene ends were 5 bases for V and 1 base for J; bases not matched to a gene: 5. CDR3 in DNA: TGTGCCAGTAGTTTCCGGACAGGATCCTACGAGCAGTACTTC. Translated, it gives CASSFRTGSYEQYF. The full variable domain, in which reference TRBV19 and TRBJ2-7 provide the parts outside the CDR3, is DGGITQSPKYLFRKEGQNVTLSCEQNLNHDAMYWYRQDPGQGLRLIYYSQIVNDFQKGDIAEGYSVSREKKESFPLTVTSAQKNPTAFYLCASSFRTGSYEQYFGPGTRLTVT.

The CDR3 sequence: CASSLTRVSHEKLFF. In DNA form, the CDR3 reads TGTGCCAGCAGCTTGACACGGGTGTCGCATGAAAAACTGTTTTTT. This chain uses TRBV13 with TRBJ1-4; D gene unclear. V was pared by 3 bases and J by 6 bases, with 14 bases between. Germline V gene data show CDR1 as PRHDT and CDR2 as FYEKMQ (reference sequence). This CDR3 region has 15 residues.

The chain links TRBV13 to TRBJ1-3; TRBD1 matches at 8 bases. The CDR3 has 14 residues. CDR1 and CDR2 (germline): PRHDT, FYEKMQ (reference sequence). The trim removed 7 bases at V and 2 bases at J, leaving 4 bases unmatched. CDR3 residues: CASKTGVTGNTIYF. The CDR3 DNA is TGTGCCAGCAAGACAGGGGTAACTGGAAACACCATATATTTT.

Concerning this clone: A far larger clone is only one base removed, so a read error is likely. The chain joins TRBV28 to TRBJ1-4; D call uncertain. Germline V gene sequence: CDR1 MDHEN, CDR2 SYDVKM. The CDR3 contains 13 residues. The CDR3 loop reads CARRQYSGIKLFF. DNA of the CDR3: TGTGCCCGCAGACAATACAGCGGAATAAAACTGTTTTTT. The variable domain in full, with the rest retrieved from reference TRBV28 and TRBJ1-4, is DVKVTQSSRYLVKRTGEKVFLECVQDMDHENMFWYRQDPGLGLRLIYFSYDVKMKEKGDIPEGYSVSREKKERFSLILESASTNQTSMYLCARRQYSGIKLFFGSGTQLSVL.

The chain links TRBV9 to TRBJ2-3, with D uncertain. V was pared by 0 bases and J by 0 bases, with 8 bases between. The CDR3 covers 15 residues. Germline V gives CDR1 SGDLS, CDR2 YYNGEE. The CDR3 DNA is TGTGCCAGCAGCGTAGAGTACCGTAGCACAGATACGCAGTATTTT. Translation gives CASSVEYRSTDTQYF.

The J gene is TRBJ2-5, the V gene TRBV10-2; no definite D call. V was pared by 1 base and J by 8 bases, with 8 bases between. The CDR3 extends over 12 amino acids. Looked up from germline, CDR1 is WSHSY and CDR2 is SAAADI. The CDR3 coding sequence is TGCGCCAGCAGTGAGTTTCTTAGTACCCAGTACTTC. Its translation: CASSEFLSTQYF.

V is TRBV11-2 and J is TRBJ2-4, with D unclear. CDR1 and CDR2 from the germline V gene are SGHAT and FQNNGV. This CDR3 has 14 residues. Trimming cost V 4 bases and J 2 bases, with 9 bases left between them. The CDR3 bases are TGTGCCAGCAGCTCCCCAGTCACCAAAAACATTCAGTACTTC. It codes for CASSSPVTKNIQYF.

This chain joins TRBV19 and TRBJ1-2; D remains ambiguous. V lost 5 bases and J 5 bases, leaving 9 bases between the germline ends. The germline V gene encodes CDR1 LNHDA and CDR2 SQIVND (reference sequence). CDR3 length equals 12 residues. The CDR3 DNA is TGTGCCAGTAGTTTGACCGGGTATGGCTACACCTTC. It encodes CASSLTGYGYTF.